These 28 T cell receptor beta chains were sequenced from one sample in a study of vaccination and CD4 T cells after COVID-19. Time point specified: late sampling 161 to 241 days after vaccination in three convalescent patients. Treatment meaning: approximately 9-day PBMC culture with coronavirus spike peptide pools or control peptides (ViraFEST assay). These receptors lack a known antigen. Cultured CD4+ T cell DNA was sequenced using the Oncomine TCR Beta short-read assay. In TCRdb, the PCR reads were re-called with MiXCR into one record per CDR3 protein. This sample has tens of thousands of distinct CDR3 sequences, with 41% found just once. The sample in question was CD4+ T cells from blood, cultured in vitro, obtained about 7 months after SARS-CoV-2 vaccination. These receptors originate from a human donor who had recovered from COVID-19.

This clonotype was observed a few times. The chain joins TRBV20-1 to TRBJ2-7, with 10 nucleotides matching TRBD1. From germline, CDR1 is DFQATT and CDR2 SNEGSKA (reference sequence). This CDR3 region has 14 residues. The ends lost 4 bases at V and 5 bases at J; junction bases unmatched: 8. For the CDR3, the DNA is TGCAGTGCTATCCGGGACAGGGGTGTGGACGAGCAGTACTTC. It specifies CSAIRDRGVDEQYF.

This clonotype was observed once. The gene calls are TRBV10-3 and TRBJ2-7; unclear D gene. Germline CDR1 and CDR2: ENHRY and SYGVKD. V shed 4 bases and J shed 2 bases, with 6 bases lying between them. This CDR3 spans 12 amino acids. The CDR3 loop is CAISGRAYEQYF. Here the CDR3 DNA reads TGTGCCATCAGTGGTCGGGCCTACGAGCAGTACTTC.

The chain has TRBV20-1 and TRBJ1-2; TRBD1 agrees at 12 bases. The CDR3 has 14 amino acids. CDR1 is DFQATT and CDR2 is SNEGSKA in the germline V gene (reference sequence). V lost 5 bases and J lost 8; bases outside the gene matches: 9. This CDR3 reads CSARPGQGALGYTF. CDR3 nucleotide sequence: TGCAGTGCTCGACCGGGACAGGGGGCGTTAGGCTACACCTTC.

This clonotype was recorded once. The chain combines TRBV10-2 with TRBJ2-7; 7 bases fit TRBD2. The CDR3 is 12 amino acids. Germline V gene lookup returns CDR1 WSHSY and CDR2 SAAADI. V lost 4 bases and J lost 7; bases outside the gene matches: 4. The CDR3 coding sequence is TGCGCCAGCAGTGGGACTAGGTTTGAGCAGTACTTC. It encodes CASSGTRFEQYF.

The V and J genes are TRBV20-1 and TRBJ2-3, with 9 bases matching TRBD2. Germline V gene lookup returns CDR1 DFQATT and CDR2 SNEGSKA (reference sequence). The CDR3 contains 14 residues. J was trimmed by 7 bases and V by 3 bases; bases with no gene match: 8. The DNA of the CDR3 is TGCAGTGCTAGTGGCGGACTAGCGATGAATACGCAGTATTTT. This codes for CSASGGLAMNTQYF.

This clonotype came up a few times. The chain carries TRBV24-1 and TRBJ2-3; 9 bases are shared with TRBD1. The germline gives CDR1 KGHDR, CDR2 SFDVKD. J gave up 5 bases and V 6 bases, and 5 bases lay outside the gene matches. The CDR3 consists of 14 residues. The CDR3 is CATSLQGAVDTQYF. In nucleotides, the CDR3 is TGTGCCACCAGTTTACAGGGGGCTGTAGATACGCAGTATTTT.

This clonotype qualifies as medium-sized. This rearrangement joins TRBV27 to TRBJ1-2; D gene unclear. CDR1 and CDR2 from the germline V gene are MNHEY and SMNVEV (reference sequence). The V end was cut by 2 bases, the J end by 4 bases, with 8 bases between. The length of the CDR3 is 13 residues. CDR3 coding DNA: TGTGCCAGCAGTTTAGTAAGAGGCTATGGCTACACCTTC. Encoded protein: CASSLVRGYGYTF.

This clonotype counts as medium-sized. The chain combines TRBV20-1 with TRBJ2-1; TRBD2 agrees at 7 bases. The CDR3 is 13 residues long. Germline V gene lookup returns CDR1 DFQATT and CDR2 SNEGSKA (reference sequence). Trimming removed 6 bases from V and 10 bases from J; junction bases left unmatched: 12. The CDR3 sequence is CSASRLAMIEQFF. In nucleotides, the CDR3 is TGCAGTGCAAGCCGACTAGCAATGATCGAGCAGTTCTTC.

The rearrangement uses TRBV7-2 and TRBJ2-3; 9 bases match TRBD1. The CDR3 has 15 residues. Germline-derived CDR1 and CDR2 are SGHTA and FQGNSA. Trimming at V came to 1 base and at J to 3 bases, leaving 2 bases not matched to a gene. CDR3 in amino acids: CASSLVGQGTDTQYF. In DNA form, the CDR3 reads TGTGCCAGCAGCTTAGTTGGACAGGGGACAGATACGCAGTATTTT.

The CDR3 nucleotides read TGTGCCAGTAGTATCGGGGCGGCAGTCTACGAGCAGTACTTC. As protein: CASSIGAAVYEQYF. The V call is TRBV19, the J call TRBJ2-7, with D perhaps assigned TRBD1 or TRBD2 (5 bases each). CDR3 length: 14 residues. V was trimmed by 3 bases and J by 3 bases, leaving 12 bases between them. The germline V gene encodes CDR1 LNHDA and CDR2 SQIVND (reference sequence).

This clonotype is medium-sized within its sample. V gene TRBV19 combines with J gene TRBJ1-1, with TRBD1 matching over 9 bases. With V trimmed by 4 bases and J by 6 bases, 6 bases remained unmatched. Per germline, CDR1 LNHDA and CDR2 SQIVND (reference sequence). This CDR3 comprises 14 residues. CDR3 sequence reads: CASSRGQGTAEAFF. The CDR3 DNA follows: TGTGCCAGTAGTAGGGGACAGGGTACTGCTGAAGCTTTCTTT.

V and J are TRBV7-9 and TRBJ1-2; tentative D call: TRBD1 (6 bases). The CDR3 is made up of 14 amino acids. From germline, CDR1 is SEHNR and CDR2 FQNEAQ (reference sequence). V was clipped by 1 base and J by 6 bases, with 12 bases between them. The CDR3 bases are TGTGCCAGCAGCTTAGTATGGGGGGCGAATGGCTACACCTTC. The encoded protein is CASSLVWGANGYTF.

J is TRBJ2-7 and V is TRBV27; no definite D call. Per the germline V gene, CDR1 is MNHEY and CDR2 is SMNVEV (reference sequence). V dropped 0 bases and J dropped 0 bases, with 6 bases sitting between them. The length of the CDR3 is 14 residues. CDR3 sequence reads: CASSLSRSSYEQYF. The CDR3 DNA is TGTGCCAGCAGTTTATCGAGGAGCTCCTACGAGCAGTACTTC.

This chain connects TRBV4-1 to TRBJ2-6, with unresolved D. The V gene lost 1 base and the J gene lost 2 bases, with 9 bases spanning the gap. The length of the CDR3 is 16 residues. Germline V gene lookup returns CDR1 MGHRA and CDR2 YSYEKL. This chain's CDR3 is CASSQVFGPGANVLTF. CDR3 sequence (DNA): TGCGCCAGCAGCCAAGTATTCGGCCCTGGGGCCAACGTCCTGACTTTC.

There are a few counts of this clonotype. The J gene is TRBJ2-1, the V gene TRBV24-1; 9 bases fit TRBD1. The CDR3 length is 14 residues. The germline CDR1 and CDR2 sequences are KGHDR and SFDVKD. After removal of 2 bases from V and 9 bases from J, the junction contained 4 bases not matched to a gene. This chain's CDR3 is CATSDYRGHTEQFF. In DNA, the CDR3 is TGTGCCACCAGTGATTACAGGGGGCACACTGAGCAGTTCTTC.

The CDR3 DNA reads TGTGCCAGCAGTGAAGCGCGGACAGATACGCAGTATTTT. Its protein is CASSEARTDTQYF. The chain has TRBV6-1 and TRBJ2-3, with D unresolved. The CDR3 runs to 13 residues. In germline, CDR1 is MNHNS, CDR2 SASEGT. V shed 0 bases and J shed 3 bases, with 4 bases lying between them.

This chain connects TRBV7-9 to TRBJ1-2; D ambiguous. This CDR3 spans 15 amino acids. V was shortened by 3 bases and J by 4 bases, with 15 bases between the two germline ends. The germline V gene has CDR1 SEHNR and CDR2 FQNEAQ (reference sequence). CDR3 protein: CASSLGQSPVYGYTF. The CDR3 DNA reads TGTGCCAGCAGCTTGGGCCAGTCCCCCGTCTATGGCTACACCTTC.

The J gene is TRBJ2-3, the V gene TRBV6-2 or TRBV6-3, with D unclear. V was clipped by 2 bases and J by 1 base, with 1 base between them. This CDR3 is 12 amino acids long. CDR1 MNHEY and CDR2 SVGEGT come from the germline V gene. The CDR3 protein is CASSYRTDTQYF. As DNA, the CDR3 is TGTGCCAGCAGTTACCGCACAGATACGCAGTATTTT.

This clonotype showed up just a few times. The chain employs TRBV28 and TRBJ1-2; possibly TRBD1 for D (5 bases). Trimming took off 3 bases at V and 6 bases at J, with 8 bases between the two ends. There are 12 residues in the CDR3. The V gene's germline CDR1 is MDHEN and CDR2 SYDVKM. DNA for the CDR3: TGTGCCAGCAGTTTTGGAGGGGATGGCTACACCTTC. Residues: CASSFGGDGYTF.

The chain joins TRBV7-8 to TRBJ2-2, with D perhaps matching TRBD1 (6 bases). The V gene lost 6 bases and the J gene lost 6 bases, with 8 bases spanning the gap. There are 12 residues in the CDR3. Germline CDR1 is SGHVS and CDR2 is FQNEAQ. The CDR3 DNA is TGTGCCAGCAGGTGGACAGCCGGGGAGCTGTTTTTT. Translation gives CASRWTAGELFF.

There are a few counts of this clonotype. The chain combines TRBV5-4 with TRBJ1-1, with D possibly matching TRBD1 (5 bases). The CDR3 runs to 13 residues. In germline, CDR1 is SGHNT, CDR2 YYREEE (reference sequence). Trimming shortened V by 4 bases and J by 4 bases, and 11 bases separated the two germline ends. The CDR3 DNA is TGTGCCAGCAGCGTTCGGGGCCCCACTGAAGCTTTCTTT. Protein sequence: CASSVRGPTEAFF.

The rearrangement joins TRBV20-1 to TRBJ1-1; D remains ambiguous. CDR1 is DFQATT, CDR2 SNEGSKA, per germline (reference sequence). The CDR3 totals 13 residues. V lost 5 bases to trimming and J lost 6 bases, with 16 bases between them. CDR3 sequence reads: CSAPKNREAEAFF. The CDR3 nucleotides read TGCAGTGCTCCTAAGAACCGGGAAGCTGAAGCTTTCTTT.

This rearrangement joins TRBV5-4 to TRBJ1-2, with a tentative D call TRBD1 (5 bases). Germline V gene data show CDR1 as SGHNT and CDR2 as YYREEE (reference sequence). This CDR3 is 15 amino acids long. V lost 0 bases, J lost 4 bases, and 13 bases lay in between. The CDR3 DNA sequence: TGTGCCAGCAGCTTGGACTATGCTGGGGGCTATGGCTACACCTTC. Protein: CASSLDYAGGYGYTF. The complete variable domain, with remaining parts taken from reference TRBV5-4 and TRBJ1-2, reads ETGVTQSPTHLIKTRGQQVTLRCSSQSGHNTVSWYQQALGQGPQFIFQYYREEENGRGNFPPRFSGLQFPNYSSELNVNALELDDSALYLCASSLDYAGGYGYTFGSGTRLTVV.

The chain couples TRBV27 to TRBJ2-1, with TRBD1 matching over 7 bases. Germline CDR1 is MNHEY and CDR2 is SMNVEV (reference sequence). V trimming: 3 bases; J trimming: 2 bases; junction bases outside the gene matches: 7. This CDR3 comprises 16 residues. CDR3 residues: CASSFVAGGAYNEQFF. In DNA, the CDR3 is TGTGCCAGCAGTTTCGTCGCAGGGGGAGCCTACAATGAGCAGTTCTTC.

J is TRBJ2-5 and V is TRBV15; 12 positions match TRBD2. The J segment lost 4 bases and the V segment lost 4 bases, leaving 4 bases of the junction unmatched. Germline lookup yields CDR1 LNHNV and CDR2 YYDKDF (reference sequence). The CDR3 is 15 residues long. CDR3 DNA sequence: TGTGCCACCAGCACTAGCGGGAGGGGGAGAGAGACCCAGTACTTC. Protein: CATSTSGRGRETQYF.

The chain has TRBV20-1 and TRBJ2-1; tentatively, D is TRBD1 (5 bases). The ends were cut back, 1 base at V and 1 base at J, with 8 bases in the middle. Germline assignment: CDR1 DFQATT and CDR2 SNEGSKA (reference sequence). CDR3 length: 14 residues. The CDR3 coding sequence is TGCAGTGCTAGAGTTCAGGGTTCCTACAATGAGCAGTTCTTC. It is translated as CSARVQGSYNEQFF.

This chain connects TRBV4-1 to TRBJ2-7; 14 nucleotides line up with TRBD2. The CDR3 covers 17 residues. V trimming: 4 bases; J trimming: 6 bases; junction bases outside the gene matches: 11. CDR1 is MGHRA, CDR2 YSYEKL, per germline. The CDR3: CASSRGLAGADLVEQYF. The CDR3 DNA reads TGCGCCAGCAGCCGGGGACTAGCGGGAGCCGATTTAGTCGAGCAGTACTTC.

The CDR3 coding sequence is TGTGCCAGCAGCGTTACTAGCGGTGAGGCAACCCAGTACTTC. This gives the protein CASSVTSGEATQYF. This chain uses TRBV7-8 with TRBJ2-5; 8 bases align to TRBD2. Germline assignment: CDR1 SGHVS and CDR2 FQNEAQ. The junction had 10 bases not matched to a gene; V was cut back by 5 bases and J by 8 bases. CDR3 length: 14 amino acids.